This T cell receptor beta chain was recovered during a study of T cell repertoires in cytomegalovirus infection. Study overall: TCR beta signatures that were public indicated CMV infection and matching HLA type. The study's findings and limits: There were HLA-C-restricted CMV-specific TCR beta clonotypes dominating the ex vivo response. Using cumulative public TCR beta family frequency, the authors identified those who carried CMV together with the relevant HLA.

A remark on this clonotype: Its antigen remains unidentified. A much bigger clone sits one base away, suggesting this may be a read error.

TCRdb re-called the reads with MiXCR, one entry per CDR3 protein. Among approximately 400,000 distinct CDR3 sequences listed, roughly 31% were seen once. The CDR3 loop spans 16 amino acids. From germline, CDR1 is SGHNT and CDR2 YYREEE (reference sequence). With V trimmed by 1 base and J by 3 bases, 7 bases remained unmatched. The chain recombines TRBV5-4 with TRBJ2-1; 7 nucleotides line up with TRBD1. The source of this sequence is a human donor in good health (CMV status not recorded). Some clones in this sample may be carry-over from other donors' samples. Sequencing was done on a sample of PBMCs. Written as DNA, the CDR3 is TGTGCCAGCAGCTTGTATTACGGGACAGACTACAATGAGCAGTTCTTC. The encoded protein is CASSLYYGTDYNEQFF.